This TCR beta chain is drawn from a study of CXCR3-negative and CXCR3-positive naive CD8 T cells. Study observations and caveats: Naive cells positive for CXCR3 carried more hydrophobic TRB CDR3s than CXCR3-negative ones. Naive CXCR3-positive and CXCR3-negative cells shared similar TRBV-TRBJ usage, unlike memory cells. PBMCs showed partially decreased CXCR3 expression after cryopreservation, and most assays used fresh PBMCs. Relative to memory CD8+ cells, whose diversity was much lower, both naive subsets had comparably high diversity.

TRB cDNA was prepared as libraries by UMI-labeled 5' RACE. TCRdb processed the 5' RACE reads again and assigns one entry to each CDR3 protein, with no DNA. Recorded for this sample: about 5,900 distinct CDR3 sequences. The CDR3 runs 15 residues. Germline values: CDR1 MNHEY, CDR2 SVGAGI. Those CD8+ T cells considered naive were CD45RO-CCR7+CD27+CD95-. Turning to this clonotype: Antigen specificity is unknown.

This clonotype originated in a human donor in good health. Some clones in this sample may be carry-over from other donors' samples. Specimen: naive CXCR3+ CD8+ T cells from blood. Subset: CD45RO-CCR7+CD27+CD95- naive CD8+ T cells expressing CXCR3 (TNR3+). The chain uses TRBV6-5 and TRBJ2-1; checking the TCRdb D call of TRBD2 is not possible without DNA. This CDR3 reads CASSYSASRANEQFF.